This record concerns one TCR beta chain sequence. The data stem from a study of post-analysis software for immune sequencing data. TCR beta libraries were prepared from cDNA with unique molecular identifiers. TCRdb fed the PCR reads into MiXCR, producing one record per CDR3 protein. The table includes about 400,000 distinct CDR3 sequences, approximately 38% detected once. Source material: blood. The sequence derives from a girl aged 5 to 17 with multiple sclerosis.

As DNA, the CDR3 is TGTGCCAGCAGCTTAGGGACAGGGCATTCACCCCTCCACTTT. It translates to CASSLGTGHSPLHF. V usage is TRBV13 and J usage is TRBJ1-6, with TRBD1 matching over 7 bases. Losses at the gene ends were 0 bases for V and 8 bases for J; bases not matched to a gene: 1. Per the germline V gene, CDR1 is PRHDT and CDR2 is FYEKMQ (reference sequence). CDR3 length: 14 residues.